These T cell receptor beta chains were read from a single sample in a study of vaccination and CD4 T cells after COVID-19. For these receptors, no antigen is known. TCRdb fed the PCR reads into MiXCR, producing one record per CDR3 protein. The sample has about 15,000 distinct CDR3 sequences; about 55% are singletons. The sequencing here drew on CD4+ T cells from blood, cultured in vitro, taken before SARS-CoV-2 vaccination. These receptors all come from a human donor who had recovered from COVID-19. Each CDR3 is given with its conserved first and last residue. D genes are given only for firm matches. A clone size is listed for some rows: how often the clone was seen (once, few, many), or a class if it is expanded.

j_call clone_size v_call d_call cdr3_nt cdr3_aa
TRBJ1-4 . TRBV7-9 . TGTGCCAGCAGCTTAGATGTAGGAAAACTGTTTTTT CASSLDVGKLFF
TRBJ2-7 . TRBV4-3 . TGCGCCAGCAGCCAGTCGGTAGGAGGAAGCGAGCAGTACTTC CASSQSVGGSEQYF
TRBJ2-5 . TRBV20-1 TRBD1 TGCAGTGCTAGTGGTACAGGGGCAATAACAGTTCAAGAGACCCAGTACTTC CSASGTGAITVQETQYF
TRBJ2-7 few TRBV6-1 TRBD2 TGTGCCAGCAGACGGGGGGGCGAGCAGTACTTC CASRRGGEQYF
TRBJ2-5 . TRBV7-9 . TGTGCCAGCAGCTTAGAGGGCCAGACCCAGTACTTC CASSLEGQTQYF
TRBJ2-3 . TRBV15 . TGTGCCACCAGCAGAGAGTCCCGGGGGCAGGGGGCAGATACGCAGTATTTT CATSRESRGQGADTQYF
TRBJ1-2 . TRBV21-1 . TGTGCCAGCATCGACGACAGGGATGACTATGGCTACACCTTC CASIDDRDDYGYTF
TRBJ2-5 . TRBV20-1 . TGCAGTGCTAGAGTCTCCGACATACAAGAGACCCAGTACTTC CSARVSDIQETQYF
TRBJ1-1 few TRBV19 . TGTGCCAGTAGTCTCATGGGACGGGACACTGAAGCTTTCTTT CASSLMGRDTEAFF
TRBJ1-6 few TRBV21-1 . TGTGCCAGCAGCAAAGACAGGGAGGGAGGTAGGTCACCCCTCCACTTT CASSKDREGGRSPLHF
TRBJ1-6 . TRBV2 . TGTGCCAGCAGTGATTCGCGTTCCAATAATTCACCCCTCCACTTT CASSDSRSNNSPLHF
TRBJ1-2 few TRBV6-1 . TGTGCCAGCAGTGGCAGCTACTATGGCTACACCTTC CASSGSYYGYTF
TRBJ1-1 . TRBV11-3 . TGTGCCAGCAGCTTAGATACAGTGAACACTGAAGCTTTCTTT CASSLDTVNTEAFF
TRBJ2-3 few TRBV2 . TGTGCCAGATCTCATGATAGGGATACGCAGTATTTT CARSHDRDTQYF
TRBJ2-5 . TRBV20-1 TRBD1 TGCAGTGTTCGGGACAGAGGGGAGACCCAGTACTTC CSVRDRGETQYF
TRBJ2-7 few TRBV11-2 . TGTGCCAGCAGCCCAGGTCCCCCTCCCTTGGAGCAGTACTTC CASSPGPPPLEQYF
TRBJ1-2 . TRBV4-2 . TGTGCCAGCAGCCAAGATAAGGTTAACTATGGCTACACCTTC CASSQDKVNYGYTF
TRBJ2-2 once TRBV7-3 . TGTGCCAGCAGCCCTCGCCCACCCGCGCATACCGGGGAGCTGTTTTTT CASSPRPPAHTGELFF
TRBJ2-2 few TRBV6-2/TRBV6-3 . TGTGCCAGCAGTTACGCTGCCGGGGGGACATTGAACACCGGGGAGCTGTTTTTT CASSYAAGGTLNTGELFF
TRBJ2-6 few TRBV29-1 TRBD1 TGCAGCGTATGGGGACAGGGAAATACTGGGGCCAACGTCCTGACTTTC CSVWGQGNTGANVLTF
TRBJ2-7 few TRBV7-2 . TGTGCCAGCAGCTTAGTCGGCGGGGAGGTGGTCCTTGGCGAGCAGTACTTC CASSLVGGEVVLGEQYF
TRBJ1-5 few TRBV20-1 TRBD1 TGCAGTGCCCGTACAGGGGGGAATCAGCCCCAGCATTTT CSARTGGNQPQHF
TRBJ1-6 . TRBV6-5 TRBD1 TGTGCCAGCAGTTTGGGACAGTATAATTCACCCCTCCACTTT CASSLGQYNSPLHF
TRBJ1-5 . TRBV12-3/TRBV12-4 TRBD1 TGTGCCAGCAGTTCGGGACAGCTCCTCAATCAGCCCCAGCATTTT CASSSGQLLNQPQHF
TRBJ1-5 . TRBV20-1 . TGCAGTGCTAGCCGAGTCAATCAGCCCCAGCATTTT CSASRVNQPQHF
TRBJ2-1 . TRBV24-1 . TGTGCCACCAGTGCGCGCCCCCCCGGAGGGCAGAATGAGCAGTTCTTC CATSARPPGGQNEQFF
TRBJ1-6 . TRBV6-4 . TGTGCCAGCAGTGACCTCCCGGGGAACTCACCCCTCCACTTT CASSDLPGNSPLHF
TRBJ2-7 . TRBV10-3 . TGTGCCACACGCCTAGGGCAGCTTTACGAGCAGTACTTC CATRLGQLYEQYF
TRBJ2-5 . TRBV20-1 . TGCAGTGCTAGAGAAAGGCTTACTAATCAAGAGACCCAGTACTTC CSARERLTNQETQYF
TRBJ2-1 . TRBV11-3 . TGTGCCAGCAGCGAAGGGCGGGCCAATGAGCAGTTCTTC CASSEGRANEQFF
TRBJ2-5 . TRBV15 . TGTGCCACCAGCAGAGATCCACAGGGGGGGTTGGGGACCCAGTACTTC CATSRDPQGGLGTQYF
TRBJ1-1 once TRBV28 TRBD1 TGTGCCAGCAGTTTGACCGGGACAGGGAACACTGAAGCTTTCTTT CASSLTGTGNTEAFF
TRBJ1-5 few TRBV7-2 TRBD1 TGTGCCAGCGCGACAGGGTTCAATCAGCCCCAGCATTTT CASATGFNQPQHF
TRBJ1-6 few TRBV7-2 . TGTGCCAGCAGCTTAAATCAGGTCCAGAATTCACCCCTCCACTTT CASSLNQVQNSPLHF
TRBJ1-5 . TRBV6-5 . TGTGCCAGCAGTTCCACCTACAATCAGCCCCAGCATTTT CASSSTYNQPQHF
TRBJ1-2 . TRBV20-1 . TGCAGTGCTACGAACCTCCCACCGAATGGCTACACCTTC CSATNLPPNGYTF
TRBJ1-5 few TRBV19 . TGTGCCAGTAGTCTGATGGGGATGGGGAATCAGCCCCAGCATTTT CASSLMGMGNQPQHF
TRBJ2-7 once TRBV6-1 . TGTGCCAGCAGTGGCAGGGTTTATGGCGAGCAGTACTTC CASSGRVYGEQYF
TRBJ2-1 few TRBV7-7 . TGTGCCAGCGCCTTAGACAGATTCTCCTACAATGAGCAGTTCTTC CASALDRFSYNEQFF
TRBJ2-3 few TRBV19 . TGTGCCAGTAGTGAAACAACGCATACGCAGTATTTT CASSETTHTQYF
TRBJ1-1 . TRBV27 TRBD1 TGTGCCAGTCACCTCCGGGACAGGGGAACTGAAGCTTTCTTT CASHLRDRGTEAFF
TRBJ1-2 . TRBV20-1 . TGCAGTGCTAGGCAGACGCACTATGGCTACACCTTC CSARQTHYGYTF
TRBJ2-3 . TRBV20-1 TRBD2 TGCAGCACGTATCTTAGCGGGAGAGGGGGGGATACGCAGTATTTT CSTYLSGRGGDTQYF
TRBJ1-2 . TRBV7-2 . TGTGCCAGCAGCTCGGAGAGCTATGGCTACACCTTC CASSSESYGYTF
TRBJ2-1 . TRBV7-9 . TGTGCCAGCAGCGGCCGGGCCTACAAAACGGGCTCCTACAATGAGCAGTTCTTC CASSGRAYKTGSYNEQFF
TRBJ1-5 . TRBV20-1 . TGCAGTGCTAGACCTGAGGGGCGGGGCAATCAGCCCCAGCATTTT CSARPEGRGNQPQHF
TRBJ2-5 . TRBV11-2 . TGTGCCAGCAGCATGGGGCTACAAGAGACCCAGTACTTC CASSMGLQETQYF
TRBJ2-1 . TRBV6-2/TRBV6-3 TRBD2 TGTGCCAGCAGTTCCCACGGCGGGAGCTCCTACAATGAGCAGTTCTTC CASSSHGGSSYNEQFF
TRBJ2-1 . TRBV7-2 TRBD2 TGTGCCAGCAGCCCCCGGGACTACTCCAATGAGCAGTTCTTC CASSPRDYSNEQFF